One and the same sample provided the 26 T cell receptor beta chains below, sequenced in a study of molecular identifiers for immune sequencing clone quantification (dated by TCRdb to 2017 to 2018). The library was made by PCR. The sequencer listed for this sample is NextSeq 500. TCRdb handled the public reads itself, with Q25 trimming in fastp and clone calling in MiXCR, and kept productive beta chains. Rows merge per CDR3 protein into single entries with the most common DNA and genes. The sample table records 460,000 or so distinct CDR3 sequences; about 25% of these occur just once. The top ten constitute roughly 0.79% of the sample. Sequencing was done on a sample of naive CD8+ T cells from blood, with Jurkat cell RNA spiked in. The label giving this sample's cell subset or site can be read as: FACS-sorted CD8+CD4-CCR7+CD45RA+ naive T cells. These receptors originate from a human donor in good health. Some libraries in this study had Jurkat cell RNA spiked in.

This clonotype showed up many times. This sequence joins TRBV12-3 or TRBV12-4 and TRBJ1-1; TRBD1 might be the D (6 bases). Trimming cost V 8 bases and J 7 bases, with 17 bases left between them. The CDR3 consists of 13 residues. CDR3 in amino acids: CASGLGGAGEAFF. The CDR3 nucleotides are TGTGCCAGCGGCCTGGGGGGGGCGGGTGAAGCTTTCTTT.

The table lists this clonotype with a few counts. This sequence joins TRBV7-9 and TRBJ1-5; a weak D match, TRBD1 (6 bases). This CDR3 is built from 15 residues. V lost 5 bases and J 1 base, leaving 12 bases between the germline ends. Germline CDR1 SEHNR, CDR2 FQNEAQ (reference sequence). CDR3 protein: CASSPGGQSNQPQHF. In DNA, the CDR3 is TGTGCCAGCAGCCCTGGGGGGCAGAGCAATCAGCCCCAGCATTTT.

A note on this clonotype: A clone one base away is much larger, so this may be a read error. The chain uses TRBV7-9 and TRBJ2-1, with D perhaps matching TRBD1 (5 bases). CDR1 and CDR2 (germline): SEHNR, FQNEAQ (reference sequence). The CDR3 spans 15 residues. With 3 bases removed from V and 2 bases from J, the gap between germline ends came to 11 bases. The CDR3 sequence is CASSLFQGPYNEQFF. The CDR3 DNA follows: TGTGCCAGCAGCTTGTTCCAGGGCCCCTACAATGAGCAGTTCTTC. The full variable domain, in which reference TRBV7-9 and TRBJ2-1 provide the parts outside the CDR3, is DTGVSQNPRHKITKRGQNVTFRCDPISEHNRLYWYRQTLGQGPEFLTYFQNEAQLEKSRLLSDRFSAERPKGSFSTLEIQRTEQGDSAMYLCASSLFQGPYNEQFFGPGTRLTVL.

This clonotype was counted between two and nine times. V gene TRBV30 combines with J gene TRBJ2-7, with no clear D. The CDR3 has 13 residues. The germline V gene has CDR1 GTSNPN and CDR2 SVGIG (reference sequence). V lost 3 bases to trimming and J lost 3 bases, with 12 bases between them. The CDR3 region has the DNA TGTGCCTGGAGGACCGTTGGGGTCTACGAGCAGTACTTC. Translated: CAWRTVGVYEQYF.

This clonotype was seen ten or more times. The chain employs TRBV7-9 and TRBJ2-5; 7 bases align to TRBD2. Germline V gene lookup returns CDR1 SEHNR and CDR2 FQNEAQ (reference sequence). The CDR3 is made up of 13 amino acids. V lost 10 bases and J lost 4; bases outside the gene matches: 9. The CDR3 DNA reads TGTGCCATCCGACTAGCTGCTGCAGAGACCCAGTACTTC. Translation gives CAIRLAAAETQYF.

This sequence joins TRBV6-2 or TRBV6-3 and TRBJ2-1; 9 bases fit TRBD2. CDR3 length equals 15 residues. V shed 5 bases, J shed 2 bases, and the junction held 4 bases outside the gene matches. CDR1 is MNHEY, CDR2 SVGEGT, per germline. The CDR3 loop is CASSKGTSTYNEQFF. CDR3 DNA: TGTGCCAGCAGTAAAGGGACTAGCACCTACAATGAGCAGTTCTTC.

A remark on this clonotype: This may be a read error: a much more frequent sequence differs by one nucleotide. The chain recombines TRBV6-5 with TRBJ1-1; no firm D call. The germline V gene encodes CDR1 MNHEY and CDR2 SVGAGI. The V end was cut by 4 bases, the J end by 5 bases, with 14 bases between. The CDR3 length is 14 residues. CDR3 protein: CASSSPLRRTEAFF. The CDR3 DNA follows: TGTGCCAGCAGTTCACCCCTTCGAAGGACTGAAGCTTTCTTT.

About this clonotype itself: A much larger clone lies one base from this, so it may be a read error. This chain links TRBV20-1 with TRBJ1-1, with D tentatively TRBD1 (5 bases). The germline V gene has CDR1 DFQATT and CDR2 SNEGSKA (reference sequence). This CDR3 region has 12 residues. CDR3 residues: CSTSPGLTEAFF. The CDR3 coding sequence is TGCAGTACTAGCCCAGGGTTAACTGAAGCTTTCTTT.

Regarding this clonotype: At one of its ends the junction is not consistent with the germline gene, which may arise from a read error. The rearrangement links TRBV7-9 to TRBJ1-3, with 9 bases aligning to TRBD1. Germline CDR1 is SEHNR and CDR2 is FQNEAQ (reference sequence). There are 16 residues in the CDR3. The CDR3 region is CASSTVDRGSGNTIHF. The DNA for the CDR3 is TGTGCCAGCAGCACCGTAGACAGGGGGTCTGGAAACACCATACATTTT.

As for this clonotype: A much more abundant neighbour one base away suggests this may be a read error. Because it lacks the conserved phenylalanine or tryptophan at the end, this CDR3 is likely a read error. The V and J genes are TRBV6-2 or TRBV6-3 and TRBJ1-1, with TRBD1 matching over 9 bases. Losses at the gene ends were 5 bases for V and 4 bases for J; bases not matched to a gene: 8. Germline V gene sequence: CDR1 MNHEY, CDR2 SVGEGT. This CDR3 has 15 amino acids. CDR3 in DNA: TGTGCCAGCAGTCAGAGGGAACAGGGGGCCACTGAAGCTTTCCTT. Protein sequence: CASSQREQGATEAFL.

Written as DNA, the CDR3 is TGTGCCAGCAGCCAAGCCGAACAGTCCTACGAGCAGTACTTC. Amino acids: CASSQAEQSYEQYF. This rearrangement joins TRBV14 to TRBJ2-7; D is ambiguous. The germline V and J ends were trimmed by 1 base and 1 base, with 8 bases remaining between them. CDR1 and CDR2 (germline): SGHDN, FVKESK. CDR3 length: 14 amino acids.

V is TRBV14 and J is TRBJ2-5, with D possibly being TRBD2 (7 bases). This CDR3 is 15 amino acids long. Trimming shortened V by 7 bases and J by 5 bases, and 20 bases separated the two germline ends. Germline-derived CDR1 and CDR2 are SGHDN and FVKESK. CDR3 amino acids: CASNQGPGGEETQYF. The CDR3, as DNA: TGTGCCAGCAACCAGGGCCCGGGGGGCGAGGAGACCCAGTACTTC.

The table lists this clonotype with a few counts. This rearrangement joins TRBV29-1 to TRBJ1-2; TRBD1 aligns across 8 bases. This CDR3 is 13 amino acids long. With V trimmed by 3 bases and J by 4 bases, 4 bases remained unmatched. CDR1 is SQVTM and CDR2 is ANQGSEA in the germline V gene. CDR3 sequence: CSVDRGQGYGYTF. CDR3 nucleotide sequence: TGCAGCGTTGACAGGGGGCAAGGCTATGGCTACACCTTC.

This clonotype was seen ten or more times. V and J are TRBV9 and TRBJ2-5; 10 bases agree with TRBD2. The CDR3 is 15 residues long. J gave up 3 bases and V 0 bases, and 2 bases lay outside the gene matches. CDR1 is SGDLS, CDR2 YYNGEE, per germline. The CDR3 DNA follows: TGTGCCAGCAGCGTAGCTAGCGGGGGAAAAGAGACCCAGTACTTC. Residues: CASSVASGGKETQYF.

The chain joins TRBV29-1 to TRBJ1-1; no clear D gene. CDR3 length: 11 residues. Between the trimmed V and J ends, which lost 6 bases and 3 bases, there was a span of 8 bases. The V gene's germline CDR1 is SQVTM and CDR2 ANQGSEA. CDR3 sequence (DNA): TGCAGCGTCCTAACGTACACTGAAGCTTTCTTT. Its translation: CSVLTYTEAFF.

This clonotype came up a few times. This chain links TRBV7-8 with TRBJ2-1; D ambiguous. The germline CDR1 and CDR2 sequences are SGHVS and FQNEAQ. V was cut by 5 bases and J by 9 bases, with 14 bases left in between. The CDR3 contains 13 residues. CDR3 amino acids: CASSTDPAGEQFF. The CDR3 nucleotides are TGTGCCAGCAGCACCGACCCGGCCGGTGAGCAGTTCTTC.

Comments on this clonotype: It is likely a read error, because the conserved phenylalanine at the end of the CDR3 is missing. V and J are TRBV25-1 and TRBJ1-1; TRBD1 might be the D (5 bases). V was shortened by 6 bases and J by 4 bases, with 21 bases between the two germline ends. The CDR3 loop spans 16 amino acids. Germline CDR1 and CDR2: MGHDK and SYGVNS. The CDR3 region is CASRGPDLGHGTEAFL. The CDR3, as DNA: TGTGCCAGCAGAGGTCCGGACTTGGGGCACGGCACTGAAGCTTTCCTT.

This clonotype showed up many times. The chain is built from TRBV7-6 and TRBJ2-3; 9 bases align to TRBD2. V dropped 1 base and J dropped 5; count of bases not matched to a gene: 4. The CDR3 covers 15 residues. Germline-derived CDR1 and CDR2 are SGHVS and FNYEAQ. CDR3 residues: CASSLGGGAVDTQYF. CDR3 bases: TGTGCCAGCAGCTTAGGCGGGGGGGCCGTAGATACGCAGTATTTT.

This clonotype was detected a few times. This chain uses TRBV6-2 or TRBV6-3 with TRBJ2-3, with a tentative D call TRBD1 (6 bases). V dropped 2 bases and J dropped 3 bases, with 12 bases sitting between them. The CDR3 has 15 residues. Germline-derived CDR1 and CDR2 are MNHEY and SVGEGT. The CDR3 is CASSYGQSGTDTQYF. CDR3 DNA sequence: TGTGCCAGCAGTTACGGACAGTCGGGGACAGATACGCAGTATTTT.

This clonotype was counted only a few times. This sequence joins TRBV27 and TRBJ2-7; D gene ambiguous. The length of the CDR3 is 13 residues. The V and J ends lost 10 bases and 6 bases respectively, with 19 bases between them. Germline values: CDR1 MNHEY, CDR2 SMNVEV (reference sequence). The CDR3, as DNA: TGTGCCACCTCGTCGGCGATCGGCCTCGAGCAGTACTTC. This gives the protein CATSSAIGLEQYF.

The chain joins TRBV7-9 to TRBJ2-1, with TRBD2 matching 7 bases. Germline CDR1 is SEHNR and CDR2 is FQNEAQ (reference sequence). The CDR3 runs 18 residues. The V and J ends lost 2 bases and 5 bases, in that order; junction bases with no gene match: 15. The CDR3 bases are TGTGCCAGCAGCTTAAGATCTAGCGGAGAACCTACGAACAATGAGCAGTTCTTC. It encodes CASSLRSSGEPTNNEQFF. Supplemented by reference TRBV7-9 and TRBJ2-1, the full variable domain reads DTGVSQNPRHKITKRGQNVTFRCDPISEHNRLYWYRQTLGQGPEFLTYFQNEAQLEKSRLLSDRFSAERPKGSFSTLEIQRTEQGDSAMYLCASSLRSSGEPTNNEQFFGPGTRLTVL.

Remarks on this clonotype: A read error is possible here, since a much larger clone lies one base away. The CDR3 region has the DNA TGCGCCAGCAGCCAAGAAGGCAGGGGGCCTCAGCCCCAGCATTTT. Its translation: CASSQEGRGPQPQHF. The chain employs TRBV4-1 and TRBJ1-5; 8 bases line up with TRBD1. The J segment lost 6 bases and the V segment lost 0 bases, leaving 4 bases of the junction unmatched. CDR3 length: 15 residues. Germline values: CDR1 MGHRA, CDR2 YSYEKL.

With regard to this clonotype: A read error is possible here, since a much larger clone lies one base away. The chain recombines TRBV14 with TRBJ2-5; D is perhaps TRBD1 or TRBD2 (5 bases each). This CDR3 has 15 amino acids. Germline V CDR1 and CDR2: SGHDN, FVKESK. CDR3 region: CASSQRDQYQETQHF. In DNA form, the CDR3 reads TGTGCCAGCAGCCAACGGGACCAGTACCAAGAGACCCAGCACTTC.

Worth noting for this clonotype: It may be a read error: a sequence one base away is much more abundant. The rearrangement links TRBV12-3 or TRBV12-4 to TRBJ2-1; tentatively, D is TRBD2 (6 bases). This CDR3 region has 12 residues. Trimming removed 2 bases at V and 10 bases at J, with 9 bases between. CDR3: CASSLKAGEQFF. The CDR3, as DNA: TGTGCCAGCAGTTTAAAGGCGGGAGAGCAGTTCTTC.

The chain combines TRBV27 with TRBJ1-1; 7 bases are a match to TRBD1. After removal of 5 bases from V and 5 bases from J, the junction contained 11 bases not matched to a gene. This CDR3 spans 15 amino acids. Germline loops: CDR1 MNHEY, CDR2 SMNVEV (reference sequence). CDR3 in DNA: TGTGCCAGCAGTGGAGACAGGGCTCGGGGGACTGAAGCTTTCTTT. It codes for CASSGDRARGTEAFF.

The chain joins TRBV7-9 to TRBJ2-2; TRBD1 aligns across 7 bases. The germline V gene has CDR1 SEHNR and CDR2 FQNEAQ (reference sequence). This CDR3 is 20 amino acids long. Trimming cost V 4 bases and J 1 base; bases outside gene matches: 18. The CDR3 nucleotides read TGTGCCAGCAGCTCCCGAACAAATTCAATCGACAGGGAGAACACCGGGGAGCTGTTTTTT. It codes for CASSSRTNSIDRENTGELFF.